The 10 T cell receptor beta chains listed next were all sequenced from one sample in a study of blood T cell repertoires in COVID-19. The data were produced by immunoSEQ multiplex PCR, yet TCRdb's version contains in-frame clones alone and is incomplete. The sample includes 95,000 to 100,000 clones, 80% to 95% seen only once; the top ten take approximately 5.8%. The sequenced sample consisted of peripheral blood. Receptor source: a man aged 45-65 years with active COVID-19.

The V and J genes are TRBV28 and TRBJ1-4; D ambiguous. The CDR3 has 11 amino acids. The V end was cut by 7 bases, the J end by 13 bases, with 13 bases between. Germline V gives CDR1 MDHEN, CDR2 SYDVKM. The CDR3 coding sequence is TGTGCCAGCACCCCGGGAAAGCGACTGTTTTTT. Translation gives CASTPGKRLFF.

CDR3 residues: CASSLDGQNYEQYF. CDR3 bases: TGCGCCAGCAGCTTGGATGGACAGAACTACGAGCAGTACTTC. This chain joins TRBV5-1 and TRBJ2-7, with TRBD1 as a possible D gene (6 bases). Germline CDR1 and CDR2: SGHRS and YFSETQ. Trimming removed 0 bases at V and 3 bases at J, with 10 bases between. The CDR3 sequence is 14 residues long.

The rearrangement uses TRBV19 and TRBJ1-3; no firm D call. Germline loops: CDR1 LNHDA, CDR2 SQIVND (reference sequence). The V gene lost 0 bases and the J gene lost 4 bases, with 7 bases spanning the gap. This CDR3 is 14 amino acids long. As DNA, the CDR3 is TGTGCCAGTAGTATAGATGGAGCCGGAAACACCATATATTTT. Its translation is CASSIDGAGNTIYF.

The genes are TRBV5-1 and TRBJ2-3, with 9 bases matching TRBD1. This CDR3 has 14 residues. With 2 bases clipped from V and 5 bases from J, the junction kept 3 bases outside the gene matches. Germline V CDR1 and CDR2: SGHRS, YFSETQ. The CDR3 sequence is CASSFGTGQDTQYF. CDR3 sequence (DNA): TGCGCCAGCAGCTTTGGGACAGGGCAAGATACGCAGTATTTT.

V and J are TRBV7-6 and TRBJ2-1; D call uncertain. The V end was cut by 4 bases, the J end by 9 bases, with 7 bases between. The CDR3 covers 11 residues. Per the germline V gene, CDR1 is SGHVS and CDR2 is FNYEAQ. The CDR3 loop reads CASSSLGEQFF. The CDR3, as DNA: TGTGCCAGCAGCTCGCTAGGTGAGCAGTTCTTC.

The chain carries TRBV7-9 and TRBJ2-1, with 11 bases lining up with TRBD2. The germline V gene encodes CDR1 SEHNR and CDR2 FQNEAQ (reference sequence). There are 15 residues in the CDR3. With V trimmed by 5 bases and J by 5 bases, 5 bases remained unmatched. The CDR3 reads CASSGSGRADNEQFF. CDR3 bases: TGTGCCAGCAGCGGTAGCGGGAGGGCAGACAATGAGCAGTTCTTC.

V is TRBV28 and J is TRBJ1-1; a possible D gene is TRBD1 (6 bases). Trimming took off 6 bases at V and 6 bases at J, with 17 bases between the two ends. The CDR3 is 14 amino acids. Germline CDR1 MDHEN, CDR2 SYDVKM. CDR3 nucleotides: TGTGCCAGCAGGACAGGTTTCGGGTTCGCTGAAGCTTTCTTT. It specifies CASRTGFGFAEAFF.

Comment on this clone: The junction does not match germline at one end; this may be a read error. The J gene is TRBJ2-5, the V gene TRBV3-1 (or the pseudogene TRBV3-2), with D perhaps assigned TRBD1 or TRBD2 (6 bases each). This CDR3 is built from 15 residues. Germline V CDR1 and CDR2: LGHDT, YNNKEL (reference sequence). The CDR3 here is CASSQGGLLQETQYF. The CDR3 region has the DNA TGTGCCAGCAGTCAAGGGGGACTTTTACAAGAGACCCAGTACTTC.

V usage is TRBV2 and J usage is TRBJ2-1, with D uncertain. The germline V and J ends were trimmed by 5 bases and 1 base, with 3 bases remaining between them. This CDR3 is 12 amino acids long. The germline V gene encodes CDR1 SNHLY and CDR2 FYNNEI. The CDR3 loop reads CASSYSYNEQFF. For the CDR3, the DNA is TGTGCCAGCAGTTATTCCTACAATGAGCAGTTCTTC.

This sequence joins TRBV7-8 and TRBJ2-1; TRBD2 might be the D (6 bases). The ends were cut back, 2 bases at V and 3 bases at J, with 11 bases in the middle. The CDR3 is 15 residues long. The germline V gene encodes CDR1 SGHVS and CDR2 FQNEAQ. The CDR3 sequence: CASSLILASYNEQFF. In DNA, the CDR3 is TGTGCCAGCAGCTTAATCCTAGCGAGCTACAATGAGCAGTTCTTC.